These 26 T cell receptor beta chains originate from one sample sequenced in a study of shared clonotypes between healthy human individuals (dated by TCRdb to the early 2020s). The method behind the library was the immunoSEQ multiplex PCR assay. TCRdb took this table from immuneACCESS and kept in-frame rearrangements with V and J called. Such tables lack part of the clones; where checked against another copy, unresolved V genes explain under half of the gap, and the rest is unexplained. Present in this sample are more than 1 million clones, 70% to 80% of which were seen just once. Clones ranked in the top ten supply approximately 0.56% of the sample. The specimen sequenced was memory CD4+ T cells from PBMCs. In light of the paper, this sample's cell subset or site label describes: CD45RA-negative fraction. These receptors all come from a man between 18 and 29 years old in good health. Some clones in this sample may be carry-over from other donors' samples.

This chain links TRBV15 with TRBJ2-7; D call uncertain. The CDR3 is 10 residues long. Germline CDR1 and CDR2: LNHNV and YYDKDF (reference sequence). The CDR3 reads CTRPYYEQYF. CDR3 DNA: TGTACCCGTCCCTACTACGAGCAGTACTTC.

Comment on this clone: At the DNA level, this CDR3 is encoded by other sequences in the same sample as well. The rearrangement joins TRBV28 to TRBJ2-7; 7 nucleotides align to TRBD1. This CDR3 is 14 amino acids long. CDR1 and CDR2 from the germline V gene are MDHEN and SYDVKM. The junction had 4 bases not matched to a gene; V was cut back by 2 bases and J by 3 bases. CDR3 region: CASSLPGQNYEQYF. The CDR3 DNA sequence: TGTGCCAGCAGTTTACCGGGACAGAACTACGAGCAGTACTTC.

This clone showed up just once. Additional DNA sequences in this sample encode the identical CDR3. The chain links TRBV9 to TRBJ2-7; D may be TRBD2 (5 bases). The CDR3 consists of 15 residues. Between the trimmed V and J ends, which lost 0 bases and 2 bases, there was a span of 12 bases. In germline, CDR1 is SGDLS, CDR2 YYNGEE. For the CDR3, the DNA is TGTGCCAGCAGCGTAGGGTCGAGCGGAACCTACGAGCAGTACTTC. It specifies CASSVGSSGTYEQYF.

This chain uses TRBV29-1 with TRBJ2-1; TRBD2 might be the D (5 bases). V shed 7 bases and J shed 7 bases, with 26 bases lying between them. CDR3 length: 16 residues. Germline values: CDR1 SQVTM, CDR2 ANQGSEA. In nucleotides, the CDR3 is TGCAGCGCCACCCCTTATGCCGGGATGGTGATGAATGAGCAGTTCTTC. This translates into CSATPYAGMVMNEQFF.

To note about this clone: Within the sample, other DNA sequences also encode this same CDR3. This rearrangement joins TRBV5-1 to TRBJ1-1; the D is unclear. Trimming removed 1 base at V and 1 base at J, with 5 bases between. CDR1 SGHRS and CDR2 YFSETQ come from the germline V gene. The CDR3 length is 13 residues. Here the CDR3 reads CASSLSANTEAFF. The CDR3 bases are TGCGCCAGCAGCTTGAGCGCGAACACTGAAGCTTTCTTT.

The rearrangement uses TRBV7-9 and TRBJ2-3, with no clear D. V was shortened by 5 bases and J by 0 bases, with 12 bases between the two germline ends. Germline loops: CDR1 SEHNR, CDR2 FQNEAQ (reference sequence). The CDR3 runs to 15 residues. CDR3 protein: CASSPRSSSTDTQYF. In nucleotides, the CDR3 is TGTGCCAGCAGCCCACGATCGAGTAGCACAGATACGCAGTATTTT. Together with reference TRBV7-9 and TRBJ2-3, the CDR3 gives the full variable domain: DTGVSQNPRHKITKRGQNVTFRCDPISEHNRLYWYRQTLGQGPEFLTYFQNEAQLEKSRLLSDRFSAERPKGSFSTLEIQRTEQGDSAMYLCASSPRSSSTDTQYFGPGTRLTVL.

The chain combines TRBV6-1 with TRBJ1-2; 7 bases align to TRBD1. The germline V gene encodes CDR1 MNHNS and CDR2 SASEGT. This CDR3 spans 14 amino acids. V was clipped by 6 bases and J by 1 base; unmatched bases: 5. CDR3 sequence: CASSRDRVNYGYTF. The CDR3 DNA sequence: TGTGCCAGCAGCCGGGACAGAGTTAACTATGGCTACACCTTC.

J is TRBJ2-1 and V is TRBV2; D might be TRBD1 or TRBD2, each matching 5 bases. The V gene lost 7 bases and the J gene lost 5 bases, with 18 bases spanning the gap. The CDR3 covers 15 residues. Germline CDR1 and CDR2: SNHLY and FYNNEI. In nucleotides, the CDR3 is TGTGCCAGCATTCCCTTTGGGGGAGAAAACAATGAGCAGTTCTTC. This sequence encodes CASIPFGGENNEQFF.

In the case of this clone: This CDR3 is also generated by other DNA sequences in the sample. This chain connects TRBV2 to TRBJ2-1; 8 bases map to TRBD2. The germline V gene encodes CDR1 SNHLY and CDR2 FYNNEI. This CDR3 has 15 residues. Trimming cost V 6 bases and J 3 bases; bases outside gene matches: 7. The CDR3 is CASRREREFYNEQFF. For the CDR3, the DNA is TGTGCCAGCAGGCGAGAGCGGGAGTTCTACAATGAGCAGTTCTTC. The full variable domain, completed using reference TRBV2 and TRBJ2-1, is EPEVTQTPSHQVTQMGQEVILRCVPISNHLYFYWYRQILGQKVEFLVSFYNNEISEKSEIFDDQFSVERPDGSNFTLKIRSTKLEDSAMYFCASRREREFYNEQFFGPGTRLTVL.

A few counts support this clone. The CDR3 region is CASSLAYTQNTEAFF. CDR3 nucleotide sequence: TGCGCCAGCAGCTTGGCATATACTCAAAACACTGAAGCTTTCTTT. J is TRBJ1-1 and V is TRBV5-1; D remains ambiguous. Trimming shortened V by 0 bases and J by 2 bases, and 11 bases separated the two germline ends. The CDR3 has 15 residues. CDR1 and CDR2 (germline): SGHRS, YFSETQ.

This rearrangement joins TRBV4-2 to TRBJ2-2; D gene uncertain. This CDR3 is built from 14 residues. Between the trimmed V and J ends, which lost 0 bases and 5 bases, there was a span of 7 bases. Looked up from germline, CDR1 is LGHNA and CDR2 is YNFKEQ. CDR3 DNA sequence: TGTGCCAGCAGCCAAGAGACGACAACCGGGGAGCTGTTTTTT. Amino acid sequence: CASSQETTTGELFF.

Details on this clone: The sample carries other DNA sequences with the same CDR3. The chain employs TRBV29-1 and TRBJ2-5; D unclear. The CDR3 has 11 residues. Germline values: CDR1 SQVTM, CDR2 ANQGSEA. V gave up 6 bases and J gave up 5 bases, with 10 bases separating them. CDR3 sequence: CSVAVAETQYF. Written as DNA, the CDR3 is TGCAGCGTCGCCGTGGCGGAGACCCAGTACTTC.

This clone showed up just once. The chain employs TRBV5-8 and TRBJ1-5; tentatively, D is TRBD1 (6 bases). CDR3 length: 15 residues. The germline CDR1 and CDR2 sequences are SGHTS and YDEGEE. V dropped 6 bases and J dropped 4 bases, with 17 bases sitting between them. CDR3 sequence: CASTLIRTANQPQHF. The CDR3 nucleotides read TGTGCCAGCACCCTAATACGGACAGCAAATCAGCCCCAGCATTTT.

The chain combines TRBV7-2 with TRBJ1-2; D gene ambiguous. V was trimmed by 3 bases and J by 1 base, leaving 9 bases between them. The CDR3 is made up of 14 amino acids. Germline loops: CDR1 SGHTA, CDR2 FQGNSA. The CDR3 protein is CASSFAGLNYGYTF. The DNA for the CDR3 is TGTGCCAGCAGCTTTGCAGGACTTAACTATGGCTACACCTTC. The full variable domain, completed using reference TRBV7-2 and TRBJ1-2, is GAGVSQSPSNKVTEKGKDVELRCDPISGHTALYWYRQSLGQGLEFLIYFQGNSAPDKSGLPSDRFSAERTGGSVSTLTIQRTQQEDSAVYLCASSFAGLNYGYTFGSGTRLTVV.

The chain has TRBV18 and TRBJ1-5; D gene uncertain. V was trimmed by 0 bases and J by 5 bases, leaving 8 bases between them. The CDR3 runs to 14 residues. Per germline, CDR1 KGHSH and CDR2 LQKENI. The DNA for the CDR3 is TGTGCCAGCTCACCACCGGAACGAGATCAGCCCCAGCATTTT. Translation gives CASSPPERDQPQHF.

J is TRBJ1-4 and V is TRBV11-3; D unresolved. The V end was cut by 2 bases, the J end by 4 bases, with 5 bases between. Germline CDR1 reads SGHNT; CDR2 reads YENEEA. The CDR3 spans 13 residues. Here the CDR3 reads CASSLRFNEKLFF. The CDR3 bases are TGTGCCAGCAGCTTACGGTTTAATGAAAAACTGTTTTTT.

This clone was recorded only once. J is TRBJ2-3 and V is TRBV7-9, with 8 nucleotides matching TRBD2. The J segment lost 6 bases and the V segment lost 5 bases, leaving 13 bases of the junction unmatched. The CDR3 is 16 amino acids. Germline CDR1 reads SEHNR; CDR2 reads FQNEAQ (reference sequence). The DNA for the CDR3 is TGTGCCAGCAGCCTCCCGACTAGCGCCCTAAGGGATACGCAGTATTTT. This encodes CASSLPTSALRDTQYF.

The chain is built from TRBV6-5 and TRBJ2-7; D unresolved. Germline values: CDR1 MNHEY, CDR2 SVGAGI. Trimming cost V 4 bases and J 2 bases, with 6 bases left between them. The CDR3 consists of 12 residues. Here the CDR3 DNA reads TGTGCCAGCAGTTCAAGGGCCTACGAGCAGTACTTC. Encoded protein: CASSSRAYEQYF.

V gene TRBV11-2 combines with J gene TRBJ2-1; D uncertain. CDR1 is SGHAT and CDR2 is FQNNGV in the germline V gene. Deletions cut 6 bases from V and 5 bases from J, with 17 bases between. This CDR3 has 15 residues. CDR3 DNA sequence: TGTGCCAGCAGTCGGCTGGGCTTTCTAAACAATGAGCAGTTCTTC. It yields the protein CASSRLGFLNNEQFF. The variable domain in full, with the rest retrieved from reference TRBV11-2 and TRBJ2-1, is EAGVAQSPRYKIIEKRQSVAFWCNPISGHATLYWYQQILGQGPKLLIQFQNNGVVDDSQLPKDRFSAERLKGVDSTLKIQPAKLEDSAVYLCASSRLGFLNNEQFFGPGTRLTVL.

Points on this clone: It may be a read error: a sequence one base away is much more abundant. This sample includes further DNA sequences coding for the same CDR3. CDR3 coding DNA: TGCGCCAGCAGCTTGGGACAGGGGAACTACGAGCAGTACTTC. Translating it yields CASSLGQGNYEQYF. The J gene is TRBJ2-7, the V gene TRBV5-1; 8 nucleotides align to TRBD1. CDR1 is SGHRS and CDR2 is YFSETQ in the germline V gene. The CDR3 is 14 residues long. The junction had 2 bases not matched to a gene; V was cut back by 0 bases and J by 3 bases.

V usage is TRBV6-4 and J usage is TRBJ2-1; tentative D call: TRBD1 (6 bases). Trimming removed 5 bases at V and 7 bases at J, with 12 bases between. This CDR3 is 13 amino acids long. Germline lookup yields CDR1 MRHNA and CDR2 SNTAGT. The CDR3 protein is CASSTTRGNEQFF. DNA for the CDR3: TGTGCCAGCAGTACCACTAGGGGGAATGAGCAGTTCTTC.

The CDR3 bases are TGTGCCAGCTCAAAGGGACAGGAGCTTAATCAGCCCCAGCATTTT. It codes for CASSKGQELNQPQHF. This chain links TRBV18 with TRBJ1-5, with 8 bases lining up with TRBD1. CDR1 and CDR2 from the germline V gene are KGHSH and LQKENI. CDR3 length equals 15 residues. V lost 5 bases and J lost 4; bases outside the gene matches: 7.

There are a few counts of this clone. The V call is TRBV9, the J call TRBJ1-2; TRBD1 matches 7 bases. Germline V gene lookup returns CDR1 SGDLS and CDR2 YYNGEE. The CDR3 loop spans 14 amino acids. J lost 4 bases, V lost 4 bases, and 7 bases had no gene match. CDR3 bases: TGTGCCAGCAGCCCGGGGAACAGGGGCTATGGCTACACCTTC. Its translation is CASSPGNRGYGYTF.

Of note for this clone: A much larger clone differs by one base, so this may be a read error. Additional DNA sequences in this sample encode the identical CDR3. This chain links TRBV11-2 with TRBJ2-3; TRBD1 is a possible D gene (5 bases). The CDR3 sequence is 15 residues long. The V gene's germline CDR1 is SGHAT and CDR2 FQNNGV. Trimming left V 6 bases short and J 2 bases short, with 15 bases between. CDR3 DNA: TGTGCCAGCAGTCCCCTTGACAGCTCCACAGATACGCAGTATTTT. Protein product: CASSPLDSSTDTQYF.

The chain has TRBV5-1 and TRBJ1-1; the D gene is possibly TRBD1 (6 bases). Looked up from germline, CDR1 is SGHRS and CDR2 is YFSETQ. The V end was cut by 3 bases, the J end by 7 bases, with 16 bases between. The CDR3 is 14 amino acids. The CDR3 sequence: CASSSTALQGEAFF. CDR3 DNA sequence: TGCGCCAGCAGCTCGACAGCCTTACAGGGTGAAGCTTTCTTT.

The chain links TRBV18 to TRBJ2-4, with 7 bases that match TRBD1. V dropped 2 bases and J dropped 4; count of bases not matched to a gene: 5. Germline-derived CDR1 and CDR2 are KGHSH and LQKENI. The CDR3 is 15 amino acids. The CDR3 region is CASSPSGTEKNIQYF. DNA for the CDR3: TGTGCCAGCTCACCATCCGGGACAGAAAAAAACATTCAGTACTTC.